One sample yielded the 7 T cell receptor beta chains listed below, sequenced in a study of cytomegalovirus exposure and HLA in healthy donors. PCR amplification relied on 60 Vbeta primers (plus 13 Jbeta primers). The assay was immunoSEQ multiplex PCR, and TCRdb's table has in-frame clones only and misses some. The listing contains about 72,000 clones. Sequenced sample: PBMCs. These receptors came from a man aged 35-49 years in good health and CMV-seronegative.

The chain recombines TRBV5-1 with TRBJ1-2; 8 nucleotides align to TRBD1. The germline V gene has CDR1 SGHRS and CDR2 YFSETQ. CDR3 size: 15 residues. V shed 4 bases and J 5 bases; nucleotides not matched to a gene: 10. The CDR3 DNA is TGCGCCAGCAGCCCCGGGACAGGTCCTAGGTATGGCTACACCTTC. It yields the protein CASSPGTGPRYGYTF.

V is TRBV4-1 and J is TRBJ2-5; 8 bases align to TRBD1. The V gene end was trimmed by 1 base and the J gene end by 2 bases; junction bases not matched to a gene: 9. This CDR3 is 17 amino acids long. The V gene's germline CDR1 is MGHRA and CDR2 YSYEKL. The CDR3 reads CASSQGIRTGIQETQYF. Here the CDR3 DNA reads TGCGCCAGCAGCCAAGGTATTCGGACAGGGATACAAGAGACCCAGTACTTC.

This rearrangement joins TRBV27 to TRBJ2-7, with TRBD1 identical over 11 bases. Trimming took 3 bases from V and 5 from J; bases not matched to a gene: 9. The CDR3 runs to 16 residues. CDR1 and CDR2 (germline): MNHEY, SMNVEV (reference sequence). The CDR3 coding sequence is TGTGCCAGCAGTTTGAACCGGGACAGGGGGATCCACGAGCAGTACTTC. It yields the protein CASSLNRDRGIHEQYF.

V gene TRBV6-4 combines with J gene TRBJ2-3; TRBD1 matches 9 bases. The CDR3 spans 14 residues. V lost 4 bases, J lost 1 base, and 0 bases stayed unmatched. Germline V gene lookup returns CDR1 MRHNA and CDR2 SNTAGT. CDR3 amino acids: CASSGTGGTDTQYF. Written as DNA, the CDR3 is TGTGCCAGCAGTGGGACAGGGGGCACAGATACGCAGTATTTT.

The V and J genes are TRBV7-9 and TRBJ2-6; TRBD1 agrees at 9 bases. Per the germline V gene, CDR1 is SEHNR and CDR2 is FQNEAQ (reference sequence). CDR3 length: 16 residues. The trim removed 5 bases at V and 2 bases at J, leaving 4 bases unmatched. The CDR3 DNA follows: TGTGCCAGCAGCACACACAGGGGGCCTGGGGCCAACGTCCTGACTTTC. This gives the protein CASSTHRGPGANVLTF.

CDR3 sequence: CASTSGTEAYGYTF. CDR3 sequence (DNA): TGTGCCAGCACCTCCGGGACAGAAGCCTATGGCTACACCTTC. The J gene is TRBJ1-2, the V gene TRBV6-5; 7 nucleotides agree with TRBD1. Per germline, CDR1 MNHEY and CDR2 SVGAGI. This CDR3 has 14 residues. After removal of 7 bases from V and 4 bases from J, the junction contained 9 bases not matched to a gene.

The CDR3 spells CASQAFGQGGHEQYF. The DNA of the CDR3 is TGCGCCAGCCAAGCTTTCGGACAGGGTGGTCACGAGCAGTACTTC. The chain employs TRBV5-1 and TRBJ2-7, with 8 bases fitting TRBD1. Germline CDR1 is SGHRS and CDR2 is YFSETQ. The trim removed 7 bases at V and 5 bases at J, leaving 14 bases unmatched. The CDR3 spans 15 residues.